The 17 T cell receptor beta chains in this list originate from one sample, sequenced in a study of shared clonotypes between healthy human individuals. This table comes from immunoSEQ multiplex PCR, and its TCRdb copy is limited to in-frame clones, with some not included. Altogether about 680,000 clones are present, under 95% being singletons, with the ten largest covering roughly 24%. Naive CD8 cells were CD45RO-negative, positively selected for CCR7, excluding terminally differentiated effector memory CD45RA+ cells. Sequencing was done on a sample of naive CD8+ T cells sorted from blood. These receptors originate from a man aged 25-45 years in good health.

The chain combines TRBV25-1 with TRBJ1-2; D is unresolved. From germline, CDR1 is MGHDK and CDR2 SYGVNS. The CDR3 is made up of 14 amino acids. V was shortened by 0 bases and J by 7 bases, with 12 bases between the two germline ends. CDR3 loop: CASSEYNTEGGYTF. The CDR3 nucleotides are TGTGCCAGCAGTGAATATAACACCGAGGGTGGCTACACCTTC.

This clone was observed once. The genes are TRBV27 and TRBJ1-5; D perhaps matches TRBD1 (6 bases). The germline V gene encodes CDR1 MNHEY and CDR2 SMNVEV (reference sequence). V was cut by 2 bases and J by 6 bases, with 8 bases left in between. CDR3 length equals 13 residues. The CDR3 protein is CASSLLQGQPQHF. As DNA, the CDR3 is TGTGCCAGCAGTTTACTACAGGGTCAGCCCCAGCATTTT.

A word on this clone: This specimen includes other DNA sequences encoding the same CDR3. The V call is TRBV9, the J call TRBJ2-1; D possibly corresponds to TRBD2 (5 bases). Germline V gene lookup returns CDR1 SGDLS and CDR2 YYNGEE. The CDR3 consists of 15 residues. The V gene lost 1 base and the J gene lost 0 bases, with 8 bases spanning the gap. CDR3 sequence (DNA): TGTGCCAGCAGCGTAAGCGGAAGCTCCTACAATGAGCAGTTCTTC. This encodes CASSVSGSSYNEQFF.

The CDR3 here is CATSRDRLAGLTDTQYF. The CDR3 bases are TGTGCCACCAGCAGAGATCGTCTAGCGGGACTAACAGATACGCAGTATTTT. V gene TRBV15 combines with J gene TRBJ2-3; 9 bases line up with TRBD2. Germline loops: CDR1 LNHNV, CDR2 YYDKDF (reference sequence). Trimming at V came to 0 bases and at J to 3 bases, leaving 7 bases not matched to a gene. The CDR3 covers 17 residues.

CDR3 amino acids: CASSSREETQYF. CDR3 nucleotides: TGTGCCAGCAGTTCAAGAGAAGAGACCCAGTACTTC. V and J are TRBV6-9 and TRBJ2-5; no reliable D call. V shed 4 bases and J shed 3 bases, with 6 bases lying between them. Per germline, CDR1 MNHGY and CDR2 SVAAGI. The CDR3 runs 12 residues.

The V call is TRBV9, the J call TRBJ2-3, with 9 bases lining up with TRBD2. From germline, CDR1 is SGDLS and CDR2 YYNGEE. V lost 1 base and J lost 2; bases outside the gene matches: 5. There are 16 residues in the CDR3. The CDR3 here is CASSVWAGGVTDTQYF. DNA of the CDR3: TGTGCCAGCAGCGTATGGGCGGGAGGGGTCACAGATACGCAGTATTTT.

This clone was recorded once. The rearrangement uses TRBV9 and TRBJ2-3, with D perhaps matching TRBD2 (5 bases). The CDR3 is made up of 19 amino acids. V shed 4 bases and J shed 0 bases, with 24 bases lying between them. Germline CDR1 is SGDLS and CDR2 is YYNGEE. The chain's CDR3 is CASSTRGLAPNPSTDTQYF. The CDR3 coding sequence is TGTGCCAGCAGCACTAGAGGCCTAGCTCCTAACCCTAGCACAGATACGCAGTATTTT.

The CDR3 DNA is TGTGCCAGCAGTTCCCCGATAGCGGGAGGCTCCTACGAGCAGTACTTC. Its translation: CASSSPIAGGSYEQYF. The V call is TRBV28, the J call TRBJ2-7; 10 nucleotides align to TRBD2. This CDR3 has 16 residues. The germline V gene has CDR1 MDHEN and CDR2 SYDVKM. The V gene end was trimmed by 4 bases and the J gene end by 0 bases; junction bases not matched to a gene: 6.

DNA for the CDR3: TGTGCCAGCTCACCCGGGGGGAGAGATACGCAGTATTTT. It yields the protein CASSPGGRDTQYF. The J gene is TRBJ2-3, the V gene TRBV18; 7 positions match TRBD2. The CDR3 totals 13 residues. V was pared by 3 bases and J by 5 bases, with 2 bases of the junction left unmatched. Germline lookup yields CDR1 KGHSH and CDR2 LQKENI.

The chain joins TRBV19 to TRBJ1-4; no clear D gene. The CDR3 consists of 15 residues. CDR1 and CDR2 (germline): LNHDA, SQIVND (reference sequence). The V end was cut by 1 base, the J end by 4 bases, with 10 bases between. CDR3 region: CASSIGAAFNEKLFF. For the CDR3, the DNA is TGTGCCAGTAGTATAGGGGCGGCCTTTAATGAAAAACTGTTTTTT.

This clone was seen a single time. The CDR3: CASSRSTSGGYEQYF. The DNA of the CDR3 is TGCGCCAGCAGCCGATCGACTAGCGGGGGTTACGAGCAGTACTTC. V is TRBV4-1 and J is TRBJ2-7; 12 bases fit TRBD2. Germline values: CDR1 MGHRA, CDR2 YSYEKL. The CDR3 is 15 amino acids. With 4 bases clipped from V and 4 bases from J, the junction kept 5 bases outside the gene matches.

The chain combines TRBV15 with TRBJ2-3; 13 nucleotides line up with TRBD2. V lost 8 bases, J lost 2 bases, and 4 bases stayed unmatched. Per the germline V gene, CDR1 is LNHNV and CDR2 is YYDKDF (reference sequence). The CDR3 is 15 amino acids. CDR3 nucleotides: TGTGCCACCCGAGGACTAGCGGGAGCCACAGATACGCAGTATTTT. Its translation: CATRGLAGATDTQYF.

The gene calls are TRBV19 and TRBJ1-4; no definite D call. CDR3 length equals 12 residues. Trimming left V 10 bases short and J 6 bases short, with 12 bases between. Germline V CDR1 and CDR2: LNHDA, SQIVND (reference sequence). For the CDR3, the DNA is TGTGCCACGGCTACGATGGATGAAAAACTGTTTTTT. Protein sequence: CATATMDEKLFF.

The CDR3: CASSYTDRGVQPQHF. CDR3 nucleotides: TGTGCCAGCAGCTATACAGACAGGGGTGTGCAGCCCCAGCATTTT. This chain links TRBV28 with TRBJ1-5, with 8 bases lining up with TRBD1. The J segment lost 7 bases and the V segment lost 6 bases, leaving 11 bases of the junction unmatched. Germline CDR1 reads MDHEN; CDR2 reads SYDVKM. The CDR3 totals 15 residues.

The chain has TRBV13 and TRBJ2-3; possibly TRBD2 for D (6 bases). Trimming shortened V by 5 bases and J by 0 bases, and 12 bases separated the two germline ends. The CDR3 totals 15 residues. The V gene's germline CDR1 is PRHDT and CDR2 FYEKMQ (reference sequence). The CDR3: CASSILAPSTDTQYF. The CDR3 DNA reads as TGTGCCAGCAGCATTCTAGCGCCTAGCACAGATACGCAGTATTTT.

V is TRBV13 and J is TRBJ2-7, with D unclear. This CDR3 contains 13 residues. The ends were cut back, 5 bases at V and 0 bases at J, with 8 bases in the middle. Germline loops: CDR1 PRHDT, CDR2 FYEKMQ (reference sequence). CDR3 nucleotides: TGTGCCAGCAGCGAGGAAAGCTCCTACGAGCAGTACTTC. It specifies CASSEESSYEQYF.

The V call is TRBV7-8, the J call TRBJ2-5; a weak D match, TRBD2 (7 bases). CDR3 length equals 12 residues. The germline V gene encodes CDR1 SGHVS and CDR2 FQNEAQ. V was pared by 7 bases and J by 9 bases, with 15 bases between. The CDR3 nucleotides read TGTGCCAGCATCGTTGTGGGGGGGCCCCAGTACTTC. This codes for CASIVVGGPQYF. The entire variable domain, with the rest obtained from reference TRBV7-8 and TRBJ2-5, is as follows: GAGVSQSPRYKVAKRGQDVALRCDPISGHVSLFWYQQALGQGPEFLTYFQNEAQLDKSGLPSDRFFAERPEGSVSTLKIQRTQQEDSAVYLCASIVVGGPQYFGPGTRLLVL.